The TCR beta chain described here comes from a study of control samples from healthy donors and cancer patients. Clones were sequenced by immunoSEQ multiplex PCR, and TCRdb holds only the in-frame ones, with some missing. The sample has more than 150,000 clones; approximately 95% are singletons. CDR3 length: 14 amino acids. The germline gives CDR1 SGHAT, CDR2 FQNNGV. V dropped 8 bases and J dropped 0 bases, with 14 bases sitting between them. This clonotype originated in a man aged 18 to 29 in good health. The chain has TRBV11-2 and TRBJ2-7; TRBD2 is a possible D gene (5 bases). Sequencing used blood. The CDR3 spells CASSRGPSSYEQYF. CDR3 nucleotides: TGTGCCAGCTCTCGCGGGCCGAGCTCCTACGAGCAGTACTTC. The complete variable domain, with remaining parts taken from reference TRBV11-2 and TRBJ2-7, reads EAGVAQSPRYKIIEKRQSVAFWCNPISGHATLYWYQQILGQGPKLLIQFQNNGVVDDSQLPKDRFSAERLKGVDSTLKIQPAKLEDSAVYLCASSRGPSSYEQYFGPGTRLTVT.